This entry features one T cell receptor beta chain sequence. The clone's antigen remains unknown. Per-nucleotide qualities are absent, and no much larger clonotype sits a single base away. Enrolling through a virtual design, the prospective study's participants ranged in age from roughly 18 to 90 years and lived across about two dozen United States geographic areas. To assign participants to cohorts, the prospective study relied on clinical history that participants themselves reported in a screening survey and a study questionnaire. In the prospective study, mobile phlebotomists collected whole blood, serum and a nasopharyngeal or oropharyngeal swab from each participant. Participants in the prospective study had the option to provide additional blood draws and questionnaires over a roughly two-month period. Prospective study blood samples were shipped either frozen or at room temperature before DNA extraction.

TCRbeta CDR3 regions were amplified from genomic DNA using the immunoSEQ Assay, a bias-controlled multiplex PCR. For the original study's pipeline: The number of nucleated cells in each sample was estimated from the amplification of reference gene primers within the assay. Sequence reads were collapsed and filtered to measure the absolute abundance of every unique TCRbeta CDR3 rearrangement. Productive Simpson clonality was computed per sample as the square root of Simpson's diversity index over productive rearrangements. Sourced from immuneACCESS, this table was stored by TCRdb with only in-frame sequences that have V and J called. A share of the clones is absent; for the studies checked, an unresolved V gene accounts for under half, and the remainder has no known explanation. The V and J calls and clone size were taken over from that table, and D and trimming were inferred from the DNA. Across this sample there are 120,000 to 150,000 clones, with 85% to 90% seen only once. The top ten clonotypes cover 0.95% to 1.5% of the sample.

The entry originates in a study of blood T cell repertoires in COVID-19 (dated by TCRdb to the early 2020s). The study in broad terms: Collaborator samples came from the United States, Italy and Spain and covered acute and convalescent phases of COVID-19. HLA class I and class II types, where available, came from metadata supplied by the sample provider rather than from assay-based typing. Samples were obtained from the ongoing ImmuneRACE study (first 160 participants) and from 1,254 subjects provided by 6 global collaborators. A de-identified subject ID, COVID-19 status, age in years and sex were almost always included in the sample metadata. The repertoires were made available in a free public database intended to serve as a resource for research on the immune response to SARS-CoV-2. The prospective study material was composed of cDNA or gDNA derived from T cells, B-cell-depleted T cells, or PBMCs. Subjects who had been exposed to COVID-19, were actively infected with it, or had recovered from it provided the deeply sampled blood TCRbeta repertoires that made up the dataset.

CDR1 and CDR2 were assigned from the germline V gene as LGHNA and YSLEER. Including cysteine and phenylalanine, the CDR3 has 16 amino acids. Of all the DNA, just the CDR3 is kept, 48 bases in frame from base 1. Trimming leaves V shorter by 0 bases and J shorter by 2 bases, with the junction holding 7 bases beyond the gene matches. Study-level results and caveats: The quantity of clinical and demographic metadata differed by source and by participant and was supplied without curation.

The chain uses TRBV4-3 and TRBJ2-7, and TRBD2 matches 7 of the central bases. The sequence was obtained from a woman in her 30s with acute COVID-19. The specimen sequenced was PBMCs or T cells enriched from blood (not recorded which). The DNA sequence is as follows: TGCGCCAGCAGCCAAGACCCCGGGACTACCGCCTACGAGCAGTACTTC. Its product reads: CASSQDPGTTAYEQYF.